This TCR beta chain was observed in a study of T cells expressing NK-cell markers. Study as a whole: Just one sequenced donor of eight was HCMV-seronegative, while seven were seropositive.

From its re-call of the 5' RACE reads, TCRdb lists each CDR3 protein once, without DNA. This sample's table reports over 150,000 distinct CDR3 sequences. There are 14 residues in the CDR3. Germline CDR1 PRHDT, CDR2 FYEKMQ (reference sequence). The clonotype originates from a man aged 18-75 years in good health. This sequence joins TRBV13 and TRBJ2-5; checking the TCRdb D call of TRBD1 is not possible without DNA. Sequencing was performed on blood T cells: a sorted CD56 or NKG2C T cell subset, CD4+ or CD8+ T cells, or bulk PBMC T cells (not recorded which). CDR3 sequence reads: CASSFYRSSETQYF.